These 29 T cell receptor beta chains originate from one sample sequenced in a study of shared T cell receptors in the human thymus. Profiling relied on immunoSEQ multiplex PCR, and the TCRdb table lists in-frame clones only, not all of them. The sample has about 660,000 clones; around 87% are singletons. The sample was also reused in another study, on human thymus T cells.

The sequencing sample was made of thymocytes. The receptors were sampled from a boy under two years old with a congenital heart defect.

This chain links TRBV5-4 with TRBJ1-1, with 11 bases that match TRBD1. CDR1 is SGHNT and CDR2 is YYREEE in the germline V gene (reference sequence). This CDR3 is 15 amino acids long. The J segment lost 1 base and the V segment lost 5 bases, leaving 4 bases of the junction unmatched. The CDR3 here is CASRKDRGPNTEAFF. For the CDR3, the DNA is TGTGCCAGCAGGAAGGACAGGGGGCCGAACACTGAAGCTTTCTTT. The full variable domain, in which reference TRBV5-4 and TRBJ1-1 provide the parts outside the CDR3, is ETGVTQSPTHLIKTRGQQVTLRCSSQSGHNTVSWYQQALGQGPQFIFQYYREEENGRGNFPPRFSGLQFPNYSSELNVNALELDDSALYLCASRKDRGPNTEAFFGQGTRLTVV.

The sample holds one count of this clone. The CDR3 reads CASSFGTAASYTF. CDR3 bases: TGTGCCAGCAGCTTCGGGACAGCAGCTAGCTACACCTTC. The chain couples TRBV7-9 to TRBJ1-2; TRBD1 matches 7 bases. This CDR3 is 13 amino acids long. Trimming took 3 bases from V and 9 from J; bases not matched to a gene: 7. CDR1 and CDR2 from the germline V gene are SEHNR and FQNEAQ (reference sequence).

The genes are TRBV19 and TRBJ1-1; 8 bases align to TRBD1. V gave up 6 bases and J gave up 10 bases; unmatched junction bases: 7. This CDR3 has 12 residues. The V gene's germline CDR1 is LNHDA and CDR2 SQIVND (reference sequence). The CDR3 DNA is TGTGCCAGTAGGGGGGTCGACAGGGGAGCTTTCTTT. This sequence encodes CASRGVDRGAFF.

This chain links TRBV29-1 with TRBJ2-7, with 9 bases that match TRBD1. The length of the CDR3 is 19 residues. The V segment lost 5 bases and the J segment 6 bases; nucleotides outside the gene matches: 26. Germline CDR1 is SQVTM and CDR2 is ANQGSEA. CDR3 bases: TGCAGCGTTCAGGCTTCGTCGGGGACAGGGCACGACCGTGTTTTCGAGCAGTACTTC. Translated, it gives CSVQASSGTGHDRVFEQYF.

The chain employs TRBV7-9 and TRBJ1-4, with a possible D match to TRBD1 (6 bases). The V gene's germline CDR1 is SEHNR and CDR2 FQNEAQ (reference sequence). V was pared by 5 bases and J by 5 bases, with 18 bases between. The CDR3 has 16 amino acids. CDR3 in amino acids: CASSHILGQGNEKLFF. The CDR3 nucleotides are TGTGCCAGCAGCCATATCCTGGGGCAGGGGAATGAAAAACTGTTTTTT.

This clone occurred a few times. V and J are TRBV30 and TRBJ1-2; D possibly corresponds to TRBD1 (5 bases). V shed 0 bases and J shed 3 bases, with 20 bases lying between them. CDR3 length: 17 amino acids. CDR1 is GTSNPN, CDR2 SVGIG, per germline (reference sequence). CDR3 nucleotide sequence: TGTGCCTGGAGTGTACCGGTGCCCACAGGAAGGCACTATGGCTACACCTTC. This codes for CAWSVPVPTGRHYGYTF.

V usage is TRBV19 and J usage is TRBJ1-4; TRBD1 is a possible D gene (5 bases). The CDR3 length is 17 residues. CDR1 is LNHDA and CDR2 is SQIVND in the germline V gene (reference sequence). V was clipped by 6 bases and J by 3 bases, with 20 bases between them. This CDR3 is CASRRVWDFTANEKLFF. The CDR3 nucleotides are TGTGCCAGTAGAAGGGTGTGGGACTTTACAGCTAATGAAAAACTGTTTTTT.

A single count supports this clone. V usage is TRBV5-6 and J usage is TRBJ2-7, with 11 bases that match TRBD1. V lost 4 bases to trimming and J lost 4 bases; unmatched junction nucleotides: 7. From germline, CDR1 is SGHDT and CDR2 YYEEEE. This CDR3 comprises 15 residues. The CDR3 sequence: CASSRTDRGRYEQYF. The CDR3 region has the DNA TGTGCCAGCAGCCGGACGGACAGGGGGCGGTACGAGCAGTACTTC.

This chain connects TRBV28 to TRBJ1-1; 7 bases match TRBD1. The CDR3 spans 12 residues. The V and J ends lost 5 bases and 8 bases, in that order; junction bases with no gene match: 5. CDR1 is MDHEN and CDR2 is SYDVKM in the germline V gene. CDR3 nucleotide sequence: TGTGCCAGCAGTCGGGACAGCCCGGAAGCTTTCTTT. The encoded protein is CASSRDSPEAFF. Full variable domain (outside the CDR3, taken from reference TRBV28 and TRBJ1-1): DVKVTQSSRYLVKRTGEKVFLECVQDMDHENMFWYRQDPGLGLRLIYFSYDVKMKEKGDIPEGYSVSREKKERFSLILESASTNQTSMYLCASSRDSPEAFFGQGTRLTVV.

For the CDR3, the DNA is TGTGCCAGCAGTGCCGGACAGGGACATGGCTACACCTTC. The encoded protein is CASSAGQGHGYTF. This sequence joins TRBV6-4 and TRBJ1-2, with TRBD1 matching over 8 bases. The germline gives CDR1 MRHNA, CDR2 SNTAGT. V lost 4 bases to trimming and J lost 6 bases; unmatched junction nucleotides: 4. This CDR3 has 13 amino acids.

The chain uses TRBV28 and TRBJ2-7, with 7 bases lining up with TRBD2. The V gene end was trimmed by 6 bases and the J gene end by 4 bases; junction bases not matched to a gene: 15. The germline gives CDR1 MDHEN, CDR2 SYDVKM. CDR3 length: 16 amino acids. The CDR3 sequence is CASRDPSGGGGYEQYF. In nucleotides, the CDR3 is TGTGCCAGCAGGGACCCTTCGGGGGGTGGGGGGTACGAGCAGTACTTC.

The chain links TRBV28 to TRBJ1-5, with a tentative D call TRBD1 (5 bases). Germline lookup yields CDR1 MDHEN and CDR2 SYDVKM. Deletions cut 1 base from V and 6 bases from J, with 10 bases between. The CDR3 spans 14 residues. CDR3 in amino acids: CASSLSQASQPQHF. CDR3 DNA: TGTGCCAGCAGTTTATCACAGGCTTCTCAGCCCCAGCATTTT.

The chain recombines TRBV27 with TRBJ2-3; 7 positions agree with TRBD1. V shed 2 bases, J shed 2 bases, and the junction held 4 bases outside the gene matches. Germline V CDR1 and CDR2: MNHEY, SMNVEV (reference sequence). The CDR3 is made up of 15 amino acids. CDR3: CASSLQGVHTDTQYF. Here the CDR3 DNA reads TGTGCCAGCAGTTTACAGGGGGTACACACAGATACGCAGTATTTT.

This clone was seen a handful of times. This chain connects TRBV19 to TRBJ2-7; a possible D gene is TRBD2 (6 bases). The CDR3 extends over 15 amino acids. Between the trimmed V and J ends, which lost 1 base and 1 base, there was a span of 11 bases. Per the germline V gene, CDR1 is LNHDA and CDR2 is SQIVND (reference sequence). The CDR3 spells CASSIVAGQSYEQYF. DNA for the CDR3: TGTGCCAGTAGTATAGTCGCGGGGCAGTCCTACGAGCAGTACTTC.

The chain carries TRBV14 and TRBJ2-7; 9 bases align to TRBD1. V gave up 1 base and J gave up 4 bases; unmatched junction bases: 14. CDR1 and CDR2 (germline): SGHDN, FVKESK. The CDR3 is 18 residues long. This CDR3 is CASSQGHRGRGRFYEQYF. The DNA of the CDR3 is TGTGCCAGCAGCCAAGGCCACAGGGGGCGCGGTCGGTTTTACGAGCAGTACTTC. The entire variable domain, with the rest obtained from reference TRBV14 and TRBJ2-7, is as follows: EAGVTQFPSHSVIEKGQTVTLRCDPISGHDNLYWYRRVMGKEIKFLLHFVKESKQDESGMPNNRFLAERTGGTYSTLKVQPAELEDSGVYFCASSQGHRGRGRFYEQYFGPGTRLTVT.

This clone was observed a single time. V and J are TRBV4-3 and TRBJ2-4, with D possibly matching TRBD2 (7 bases). This CDR3 is 16 amino acids long. Trimming shortened V by 0 bases and J by 3 bases, and 12 bases separated the two germline ends. Germline assignment: CDR1 LGHNA and CDR2 YSLEER. The CDR3 nucleotides read TGCGCCAGCAGCCAAGATGGGGGGGCAGGCAAAAACATTCAGTACTTC. Translation gives CASSQDGGAGKNIQYF.

This chain uses TRBV7-2 with TRBJ2-3, with 10 bases fitting TRBD2. Germline lookup yields CDR1 SGHTA and CDR2 FQGNSA. The CDR3 has 19 amino acids. V dropped 7 bases and J dropped 0; count of bases not matched to a gene: 16. CDR3 DNA: TGTGCCAGCATCCCAAAGCGGGAGGGTCCCCAGACTAGCACAGATACGCAGTATTTT. This codes for CASIPKREGPQTSTDTQYF.

This clone occurred once. V is TRBV5-1 and J is TRBJ2-5; the D gene is possibly TRBD2 (5 bases). V dropped 2 bases and J dropped 5 bases, with 16 bases sitting between them. CDR1 is SGHRS and CDR2 is YFSETQ in the germline V gene. The CDR3 has 15 residues. CDR3: CASSFRLRPRETQYF. The CDR3 nucleotides read TGCGCCAGCAGCTTTCGACTACGACCACGTGAGACCCAGTACTTC.

The J gene is TRBJ2-7, the V gene TRBV6-1; D is uncertain. Trimming cost V 5 bases and J 3 bases, with 14 bases left between them. The length of the CDR3 is 14 residues. Per germline, CDR1 MNHNS and CDR2 SASEGT. CDR3 region: CASSHLTDYYEQYF. CDR3 nucleotides: TGTGCCAGCAGTCACTTGACTGATTACTACGAGCAGTACTTC.

The chain joins TRBV25-1 to TRBJ1-1, with a weak D call TRBD1 (6 bases). Trimming took off 4 bases at V and 6 bases at J, with 12 bases between the two ends. Germline CDR1 MGHDK, CDR2 SYGVNS. The CDR3 runs to 13 residues. This CDR3 is CASSAGQIAEAFF. CDR3 coding DNA: TGTGCCAGCAGTGCCGGACAGATTGCTGAAGCTTTCTTT.

This chain links TRBV19 with TRBJ1-5, with D perhaps matching TRBD1 (6 bases). Germline lookup yields CDR1 LNHDA and CDR2 SQIVND (reference sequence). The CDR3 is made up of 13 amino acids. The V end lost 3 bases, the J end lost 10 bases, and 13 bases lay between the germline ends. CDR3 in DNA: TGTGCCAGTAGTATGGGGGCTGGGGGTCCCCAGCATTTT. Its protein product is CASSMGAGGPQHF. The full variable domain, rest sourced from reference TRBV19 and TRBJ1-5, is DGGITQSPKYLFRKEGQNVTLSCEQNLNHDAMYWYRQDPGQGLRLIYYSQIVNDFQKGDIAEGYSVSREKKESFPLTVTSAQKNPTAFYLCASSMGAGGPQHFGDGTRLSIL.

The chain recombines TRBV4-1 with TRBJ1-2; D might be TRBD1 (6 bases). Germline values: CDR1 MGHRA, CDR2 YSYEKL. The V and J ends lost 4 bases and 7 bases respectively, with 16 bases between them. The CDR3 is made up of 14 amino acids. CDR3 sequence (DNA): TGCGCCAGCAGCCCACCGGGGGGCTCTTGTGGCTACACCTTC. Its protein product is CASSPPGGSCGYTF.

CDR3 bases: TGCGCCAGCAATCGGGGGGCCCAACCCGAGATGAACACTGAAGCTTTCTTT. It codes for CASNRGAQPEMNTEAFF. The rearrangement joins TRBV5-1 to TRBJ1-1; TRBD1 might be the D (6 bases). The ends were cut back, 6 bases at V and 0 bases at J, with 21 bases in the middle. Germline CDR1 and CDR2: SGHRS and YFSETQ. The CDR3 has 17 residues. The full variable domain, rest sourced from reference TRBV5-1 and TRBJ1-1, is KAGVTQTPRYLIKTRGQQVTLSCSPISGHRSVSWYQQTPGQGLQFLFEYFSETQRNKGNFPGRFSGRQFSNSRSEMNVSTLELGDSALYLCASNRGAQPEMNTEAFFGQGTRLTVV.

The rearrangement joins TRBV7-8 to TRBJ2-3; 7 nucleotides agree with TRBD1. Trimming at V came to 1 base and at J to 3 bases, leaving 4 bases not matched to a gene. The CDR3 runs 15 residues. The V gene's germline CDR1 is SGHVS and CDR2 FQNEAQ. The CDR3 DNA is TGTGCCAGCAGCTTAGTGAGGGGGCAAACAGATACGCAGTATTTT. As protein: CASSLVRGQTDTQYF.

The chain recombines TRBV28 with TRBJ2-3; D is possibly TRBD2 (5 bases). Trimming pared 1 base from V and 0 bases from J, leaving 17 bases between. Germline CDR1 and CDR2: MDHEN and SYDVKM. The CDR3 length is 18 residues. The CDR3 region is CASSLSRGPTSSTDTQYF. The CDR3 DNA sequence: TGTGCCAGCAGTTTATCCCGGGGTCCAACATCTAGCACAGATACGCAGTATTTT.

The chain couples TRBV27 to TRBJ2-1; D gene uncertain. This CDR3 contains 13 residues. V lost 0 bases and J lost 12, with 12 bases in between. From germline, CDR1 is MNHEY and CDR2 SMNVEV (reference sequence). The CDR3 bases are TGTGCCAGCAGTTTATCCGGCGGCCCTGGGCAGTTCTTC. Translation gives CASSLSGGPGQFF.

V usage is TRBV7-2 and J usage is TRBJ2-5, with 7 bases matching TRBD2. With V trimmed by 5 bases and J by 5 bases, 23 bases remained unmatched. The CDR3 is made up of 19 amino acids. Germline V lookup: CDR1 SGHTA, CDR2 FQGNSA. The CDR3 reads CASSHYGFGTTPLGETQYF. The DNA of the CDR3 is TGTGCCAGCAGCCATTATGGGTTTGGGACTACTCCTTTAGGGGAGACCCAGTACTTC.

The chain employs TRBV7-3 and TRBJ2-5, with a tentative D call TRBD2 (6 bases). Germline CDR1 reads SGHTA; CDR2 reads FQGTGA. V gave up 0 bases and J gave up 3 bases, with 17 bases separating them. This CDR3 has 17 residues. The CDR3: CASSLTPNGTREETQYF. The CDR3 DNA reads as TGTGCCAGCAGCTTAACGCCAAACGGGACTCGGGAAGAGACCCAGTACTTC. The full variable domain, completed using reference TRBV7-3 and TRBJ2-5, is GAGVSQTPSNKVTEKGKYVELRCDPISGHTALYWYRQSLGQGPEFLIYFQGTGAADDSGLPNDRFFAVRPEGSVSTLKIQRTERGDSAVYLCASSLTPNGTREETQYFGPGTRLLVL.

This rearrangement joins TRBV4-3 to TRBJ2-1, with 9 bases matching TRBD2. There are 20 residues in the CDR3. The junction had 15 bases not matched to a gene; V was cut back by 0 bases and J by 3 bases. Germline V gives CDR1 LGHNA, CDR2 YSLEER. The CDR3 DNA reads TGCGCCAGCAGCCAAGAGAGTTGGACTAGCGAACTACTATTCTACAATGAGCAGTTCTTC. This codes for CASSQESWTSELLFYNEQFF.